This T cell receptor (beta chain) was observed in a study of identical twins (dated by TCRdb to the mid-2010s). The study in broad terms: To test whether fetal clonotypes persist, this study deep-sequenced TCR alpha and beta repertoires from monozygotic twins, from unrelated adults of various ages, and from cord blood. To rule out contamination, the twin experiments were replicated at different times with different library preparation protocols.

Details on this clonotype: Which antigen it targets is not known. No per-base quality is available; no much larger clone lies one base away.

Every donor in the study was a healthy Caucasian. Three pairs of female monozygotic twins, all aged about 18 to 30 years, were included in the twin cohort. The RNA used for TCR libraries was isolated from peripheral blood mononuclear cells. The receptor library was made with 5' RACE. The data were produced on an Illumina HiSeq 2000. Template switching introduced a universal primer binding site; the final cDNA contained a unique molecular identifier, enabling accurate counting of TCR cDNA molecules. Specific primers in the conserved constant-segment region were used to synthesize first-strand cDNA for the TCR alpha and beta chains. To control for contamination, every cDNA library carried two barcodes: a SMART-Mk sample barcode plus Illumina barcodes. TruSeq adapter sequences and Illumina sample barcodes were added in two successive PCR steps. TCR alpha and beta cDNA libraries were sequenced on the Illumina HiSeq platform with custom primers. The paper's processing steps were these. MiGEC was used to process raw reads and extract unique molecular identifiers, and MiXCR was used to find CDR3 positions. Recombination models were inferred per individual with the repgenHMM and IGoR tools using an EM algorithm. The analysis of shared clonotypes was done with the tcR package in R, with sharing normalized by the product of cloneset sizes. To study raw recombination free of thymic and clonal selection effects, out-of-frame nonproductive sequences were analyzed. Through fastp at Q25 and MiXCR, TCRdb rebuilt clones from the public reads, retaining in-frame beta chains. One record per CDR3 amino acid sequence lists the most common genes and DNA. The V and J calls shown here were made by TCRdb, not taken from the authors' results. The sample has 690,000 or so distinct CDR3 sequences on record, 8% to 9% of them singletons. The ten largest clones represent roughly 0.97% of the sample.

The paper as a whole reports these results and caveats: Because the same donors could not be followed over many years, the conclusions relied on cross-sectional statistical analysis. Zero-insertion analyses could be partly confounded by invariant T cells such as MAIT and iNKT, although diverse VJ usage argued against such confounding for most clonotypes. In monozygotic twins, out-of-frame TCR alpha sharing was systematically underestimated by recombination models, although the models agreed with sharing between unrelated individuals. Compared with coincidental sharing between unrelated individuals, out-of-frame TCR alpha sequences shared between twins had an excess of sequences with low generation probability. The excess sharing between twins in beta out-of-frame sequences was weaker because fewer shared sequences reduced the signal-to-noise ratio. Fewer insertions were carried by abundant cord blood beta clonotypes; a weaker similar trend was observed in young adult naive repertoires, while no such trend was observed in memory repertoires.

The same data also went into a second study, on yellow fever vaccine responses in identical twins. As the second publication notes: According to the authors, the vaccine-induced T cell response in identical twins seemed to be partly convergent and partly specific to each individual. Focusing on identical twins, the study followed the T cell clones that responded to the vaccine, and did so with precision.

The sequence was obtained from a woman aged 18-30 years in good health. Sample: PBMCs.

At the DNA level, the sequence is TGCAGTGCTAGAGATAGGAACCACTACAATGAGCAGTTCTTC. Translated, this gives CSARDRNHYNEQFF. The rearranged chain carries TRBV20-1 and TRBJ2-1; the D gene remains uncertain. The CDR3, cysteine through phenylalanine, is 14 amino acids long. Only CDR3 DNA remains: 42 bases, in frame from the first base. Trimming at the junction amounts to 0 bases on V and 3 bases on J, and the germline ends lie 9 bases apart. CDR1 DFQATT and CDR2 SNEGSKA were looked up in the germline V gene (reference sequence).